This T cell receptor (beta chain) was recorded in a study of shared clonotypes between healthy human individuals. Study outcomes and limitations: Researchers sampled blood only, noting tissue repertoires likely differ.

Measured with immunoSEQ multiplex PCR; TCRdb has only the in-frame clones, and not every one. The table records a few million clones, around 90% of them present only once. Details on this clone: Its specificity is unknown.

After removal of 3 bases from V and 9 bases from J, the junction contained 12 bases not matched to a gene. The CDR3 spans 15 residues. Germline assignment: CDR1 SGHAT and CDR2 FQNNGV. This TCR derives from a man between 18 and 29 years old in good health. Sequenced sample: naive CD4+ T cells sorted from blood. Subset indicated: CD45RA+ positively selected. The chain couples TRBV11-2 to TRBJ2-5, with 8 positions matching TRBD1. Here the CDR3 DNA reads TGTGCCAGCAGCTTGGGCACAGGGGGTATCATGTCCCAGTACTTC. It specifies CASSLGTGGIMSQYF.